The sample holds a few counts of the clone carrying this T cell receptor (beta chain). No antigen is known for it. This sample is part of a study of T-cell memory formation after mild COVID-19. The study's findings and limits: Chiefly within CM and EM were the contracting CD4+ clones; CD8+ ones were within EMRA. The finding that pre-infection memory included some responding clones suggested that cross-reactive memory joined.

The CDR3 runs 13 residues. CDR1 SGHTA and CDR2 FQGNSA come from the germline V gene. V lost 4 bases and J 3 bases, leaving 9 bases between the germline ends. A 5'RACE reaction primed in the constant segment made cDNA libraries of TCR alpha and TCR beta, and these carried sample barcodes and UMIs. TCRdb passed the 5' RACE reads through MiXCR, listing each CDR3 protein once. Altogether hundreds of thousands of distinct CDR3 sequences are present, less than 25% being singletons, with the ten largest covering 7% to 9%. The source material was PBMCs or a T cell subset sorted from them (not recorded which). The origin of this receptor is an adult woman who had mild COVID-19 (a few samples of this study predate the infection). Cell type and time point are not known. V and J are TRBV7-2 and TRBJ1-2; D gene uncertain. The CDR3 DNA sequence: TGTGCCAGCAGCTCTAGGGTGGACTATGGCTACACCTTC. It translates to CASSSRVDYGYTF.